A selection of T cell receptor beta chains follows, all from one sample in a study of blood T cell repertoires in COVID-19. Repertoires were generated with immunoSEQ multiplex PCR, while TCRdb's copy carries only in-frame clones and drops some. The table records approximately 85,000 clones, approximately 90% of them present only once. Sequences were obtained from peripheral blood. These receptors were obtained from a man aged 50 or older with active or convalescent COVID-19. Both conserved end residues are part of each CDR3. The D gene is left open where the match is weak. The listing skips clone size in some rows; elsewhere it reads once, few, many or a size class.

NA,TRBJ2-5,TRBD1,TRBV29-1,TGCAGCGTTACCGGGACAGGGGCAGGCGAGACCCAGTACTTC,CSVTGTGAGETQYF
once,TRBJ1-3,NA,TRBV5-4,TGTGCCAGCAGAGTGCGCTCTGGAAACACCATATATTTT,CASRVRSGNTIYF
NA,TRBJ1-3,NA,TRBV6-6,TGTGCCAGCAGTAACGGAGGGTTCGGAAACACCATATATTTT,CASSNGGFGNTIYF
NA,TRBJ2-3,TRBD1,TRBV5-4,TGTGCCAGCAGCCCCGGACAGGGGGCAGGGGATACGCAGTATTTT,CASSPGQGAGDTQYF
NA,TRBJ2-1,NA,TRBV20-1,TGCAGTGCCCGGTCGCAGTTCTTC,CSARSQFF
NA,TRBJ1-2,TRBD1,TRBV19,TGTGCCAGTAGTATAAGTCGGGACAGGGAGCGGGGCTACACCTTC,CASSISRDRERGYTF
NA,TRBJ2-3,TRBD2,TRBV24-1,TGTGCCACCCAACCAACTAGCGGGGACACAGATACGCAGTATTTT,CATQPTSGDTDTQYF
NA,TRBJ2-2,TRBD2,TRBV3-1/TRBV3-2,TGTGCCAGCAGCCCCTCCGGGGTAGCGGGGACCAGGAACACCGGGGAGCTGTTTTTT,CASSPSGVAGTRNTGELFF
NA,TRBJ2-6,NA,TRBV7-6,TGTGCCAGCAGCGTCAGACAGGGAGGCCCCTCTGGGGCCAACGTCCTGACTTTC,CASSVRQGGPSGANVLTF
NA,TRBJ2-3,TRBD2,TRBV11-2,TGTGCCAGCAGCTTAGACCGGGACTACCCTTTGTATTTT,CASSLDRDYPLYF
NA,TRBJ1-6,TRBD1,TRBV3-1/TRBV3-2,TGTGCCAGCAGCCAGGGACAGGGCGGAAGGTCACCCCTCCACTTT,CASSQGQGGRSPLHF
few,TRBJ1-1,NA,TRBV28,TGTGCCAGCAACCGACATGGGAGCACTGAAGCTTTCTTT,CASNRHGSTEAFF
NA,TRBJ2-5,TRBD1,TRBV24-1,TGTGCCACCAGTGACCGCAAGACAGGGAGTCGGGAGACCCAGTACTTC,CATSDRKTGSRETQYF
NA,TRBJ2-7,TRBD2,TRBV4-1,TGCGCCAGCAGCCAAGCTGCCGGACTAGCGGGAGAAGGTGAGCAGTACTTC,CASSQAAGLAGEGEQYF
NA,TRBJ2-5,TRBD2,TRBV5-6,TGTGCCAGCAGCTTGGCCAACGGGGGGTGGCAAGAGACCCAGTACTTC,CASSLANGGWQETQYF
once,TRBJ2-1,TRBD2,TRBV19,TGTGCCAGTAGTATACAAGGACTAGCGGGATATAGCTCCTACAATGAGCAGTTCTTC,CASSIQGLAGYSSYNEQFF
NA,TRBJ1-6,NA,TRBV15,TGTGCCACCAGCAGAGATCTAACCCTTAATTCACCCCTCCACTTT,CATSRDLTLNSPLHF
NA,TRBJ2-7,TRBD1,TRBV7-8,TGTGCCAGCAGCTTAGGGACAGGGGGCCCCTACGAGCAGTACTTC,CASSLGTGGPYEQYF
NA,TRBJ1-1,TRBD1,TRBV18,TGTGCCAGCTCACCAGGACAGGACACTGAAGCTTTCTTT,CASSPGQDTEAFF
once,TRBJ2-1,NA,TRBV7-2,TGTGCCAGCAGCTATAGCTCGGTCGGGACCTACAATGAGCAGTTCTTC,CASSYSSVGTYNEQFF
once,TRBJ1-4,TRBD1,TRBV2,TGTGCCAGCCATACCATGTGGGACAGGGTTGTTCTGGATGAAAAACTGTTTTTT,CASHTMWDRVVLDEKLFF
NA,TRBJ2-2,TRBD1,TRBV9,TGTGCCAGCAGCCTCACCACCGGGACAGAGAACACCGGGGAGCTGTTTTTT,CASSLTTGTENTGELFF
NA,TRBJ2-5,NA,TRBV19,TGTGCCAGTACCCGGGGTCTGGGCGGAGAGACCCAGTACTTC,CASTRGLGGETQYF